Reported below is one TCR beta chain. As yet, its antigen is unknown. Time point given: newly diagnosed GD, antithyroid drugs for less than 3 months. The TCR library was made from RNA that had been extracted from PBMCs in TRIzol. The record originates from a study of regulatory T cells in long-lasting Graves disease. Overall study findings and caveats: Repertoires from persistent disease leaned toward TRBV28, TRBJ1-2 and TRBJ2-5.

The ends lost 5 bases at V and 6 bases at J; junction bases unmatched: 13. The CDR3 spans 16 residues. The germline gives CDR1 SGHRS, CDR2 YFSETQ. The TCR beta library used iRepertoire HTBI primers with Arm-PCR amplification of CDR3. TCRdb re-derived calls from the multiplex PCR reads in MiXCR, one entry per CDR3 protein. The data hold about 420,000 distinct CDR3 sequences, with around 17% observed a single time. The same sample was also used in a study of T cells in Graves' hyperthyroidism and ophthalmopathy. That source adds: Researchers barred patients who had uncontrolled infection, other autoimmune disease, pregnancy or lactation.

The starting material was peripheral blood mononuclear cells (PBMCs), obtained at new diagnosis, from a patient treated with antithyroid drugs. The gene calls are TRBV5-1 and TRBJ2-7; 11 bases agree with TRBD1. This receptor was obtained from a woman younger than 30 with Graves disease. CDR3: CASSGSVRDRGIEQYF. CDR3 DNA: TGCGCCAGCAGTGGTTCGGTCCGGGACAGGGGGATCGAGCAGTACTTC. The full variable domain, rest sourced from reference TRBV5-1 and TRBJ2-7, is KAGVTQTPRYLIKTRGQQVTLSCSPISGHRSVSWYQQTPGQGLQFLFEYFSETQRNKGNFPGRFSGRQFSNSRSEMNVSTLELGDSALYLCASSGSVRDRGIEQYFGPGTRLTVT.